The sequence of this TCR beta chain was determined in a study of spatial heterogeneity in lung cancer. The CDR3 runs 13 residues. Germline-derived CDR1 and CDR2 are MNHEY and SVGAGI. Trimming pared 0 bases from V and 1 base from J, leaving 3 bases between. TCRdb reanalysed the 5' RACE reads using MiXCR and keeps one entry per CDR3 protein. The sample includes 3,000 to 3,500 distinct CDR3 sequences, around 10% of them seen just once. The time point: sample taken at primary tumor resection. In its sample, this clonotype is medium-sized. The chain carries TRBV6-5 and TRBJ1-1, with unresolved D. Sequencing used normal lung tissue next to the tumor, obtained at surgery. The sequence came from a male donor with early-stage non-small cell lung cancer. CDR3 loop: CASSYSANTEAFF. For the CDR3, the DNA is TGTGCCAGCAGTTACTCAGCGAACACTGAAGCTTTCTTT.